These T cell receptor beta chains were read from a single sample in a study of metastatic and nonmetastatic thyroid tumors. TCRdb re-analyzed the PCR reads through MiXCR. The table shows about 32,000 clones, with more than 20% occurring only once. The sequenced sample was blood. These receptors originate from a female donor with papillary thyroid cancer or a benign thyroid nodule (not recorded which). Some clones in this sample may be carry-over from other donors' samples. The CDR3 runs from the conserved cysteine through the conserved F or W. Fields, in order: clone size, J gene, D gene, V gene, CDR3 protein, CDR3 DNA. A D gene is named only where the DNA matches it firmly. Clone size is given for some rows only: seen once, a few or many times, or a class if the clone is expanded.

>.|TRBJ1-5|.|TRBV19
CASSIIRYQPQHF
TGTGCCAGTAGTATAATAAGATATCAGCCCCAGCATTTT
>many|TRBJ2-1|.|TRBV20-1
CSAVDNEQFF
TGCAGTGCTGTAGACAATGAGCAGTTCTTC
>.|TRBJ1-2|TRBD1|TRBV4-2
CASSQDLQGANYGYTF
TGTGCCAGCAGCCAAGATCTCCAGGGGGCAAACTATGGCTACACCTTC
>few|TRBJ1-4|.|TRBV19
CASTPPDNREKLFF
TGTGCCAGTACCCCTCCGGACAACCGTGAAAAACTGTTTTTT
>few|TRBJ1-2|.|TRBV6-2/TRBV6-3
CASRAWWPNNIYGYTF
TGTGCCAGCCGGGCCTGGTGGCCAAATAATATCTATGGCTACACCTTC
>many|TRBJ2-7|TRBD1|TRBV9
CASSVGAGGSYEQYF
TGTGCCAGCAGCGTGGGGGCAGGGGGCTCCTACGAGCAGTACTTC
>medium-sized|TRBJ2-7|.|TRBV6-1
CASSPAGSNFYEQYF
TGTGCCAGCAGCCCCGCCGGGTCTAACTTTTACGAGCAGTACTTC
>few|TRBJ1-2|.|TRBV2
CASSGLGDGDGYTF
TGTGCCAGCAGTGGATTGGGGGATGGTGATGGCTACACCTTC
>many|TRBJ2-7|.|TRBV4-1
CASSHPTQGRSEQYF
TGCGCCAGCAGCCATCCCACCCAGGGACGAAGCGAGCAGTACTTC
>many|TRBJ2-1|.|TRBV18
CASSFGQEGNEQFF
TGTGCCAGCTCATTCGGACAGGAGGGGAATGAGCAGTTCTTC
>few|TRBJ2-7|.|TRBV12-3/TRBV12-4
CAAGEASGEQYF
TGTGCCGCCGGGGAGGCATCTGGGGAGCAGTACTTC
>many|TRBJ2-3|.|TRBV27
CASSSNLRTDTQYF
TGTGCCAGCAGTTCGAACCTTCGCACAGATACGCAGTATTTT
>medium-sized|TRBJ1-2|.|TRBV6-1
CASSGSGYGYTF
TGTGCCAGCAGTGGTTCAGGGTATGGCTACACCTTC
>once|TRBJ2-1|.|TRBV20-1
CSARGGVGNEQFF
TGCAGTGCTAGGGGGGGCGTGGGAAATGAGCAGTTTTTC
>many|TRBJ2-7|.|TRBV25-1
CASSEFEAAYEQYF
TGTGCCAGCAGTGAATTCGAGGCAGCCTACGAGCAGTACTTC
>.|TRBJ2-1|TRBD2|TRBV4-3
CASSQDLGTSGSLEPFF
TGCGCCAGCAGCCAAGATCTAGGGACTAGCGGGTCTCTGGAGCCCTTCTTC
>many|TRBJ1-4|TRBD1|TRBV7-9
CASSSQGGEGEKLFF
TGTGCCAGCAGCTCACAGGGGGGGGAAGGAGAAAAACTGTTTTTT
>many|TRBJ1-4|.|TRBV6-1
CASSGYRRPNEKLFF
TGTGCCAGCAGTGGATACAGACGTCCTAATGAAAAACTGTTTTTT
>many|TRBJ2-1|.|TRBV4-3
CASSQDSRGGANEQFF
TGCGCCAGCAGCCAAGATAGTAGGGGGGGGGCCAATGAGCAGTTCTTC
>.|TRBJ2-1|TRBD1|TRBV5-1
CASRYDRGKGVQFF
TGCGCGAGCAGGTACGACAGGGGTAAGGGCGTGCAGTTCTTC
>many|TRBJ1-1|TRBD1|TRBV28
CASTLGQGLEAFF
TGTGCCAGCACCCTAGGACAGGGGCTGGAAGCTTTCTTT
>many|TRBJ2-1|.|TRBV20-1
CSASPETYNEQFF
TGCAGTGCTTCCCCAGAAACCTACAATGAGCAGTTCTTC
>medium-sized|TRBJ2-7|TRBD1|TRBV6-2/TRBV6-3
CASSPDRTGYSYEQYF
TGTGCCAGCAGTCCGGACCGGACAGGGTACTCCTACGAGCAGTACTTC
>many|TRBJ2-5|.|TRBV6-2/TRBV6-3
CASSFGGQETQYF
TGTGCCAGCTCCTTTGGGGGGCAAGAGACCCAGTACTTC
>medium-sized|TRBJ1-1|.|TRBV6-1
CASSPRGRGADTEAFF
TGTGCCAGCAGTCCAAGAGGGAGAGGGGCCGACACTGAAGCTTTCTTT
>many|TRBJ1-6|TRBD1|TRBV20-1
CSADSWTGTTSPLHF
TGCAGTGCAGACAGCTGGACAGGGACCACTTCACCCCTCCACTTT
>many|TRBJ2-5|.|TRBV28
CASSLGDRETQYF
TGTGCCAGCAGTTTGGGCGATAGGGAGACCCAGTACTTC
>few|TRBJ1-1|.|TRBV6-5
CASSYGEATEAFF
TGTGCCAGCAGTTACGGTGAGGCCACTGAAGCTTTCTTT
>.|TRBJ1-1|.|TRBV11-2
CASSLVEVYTEAVF
TGTGCCAGCAGCTTAGTAGAGGTATACACTGAAGCTGTCTTT
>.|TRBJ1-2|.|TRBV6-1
CASINMTPYGYTF
TGTGCCAGCATTAATATGACACCGTATGGCTACACCTTC
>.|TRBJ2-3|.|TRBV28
CASSLDFWPSTDTQYF
TGTGCCAGCAGTCTCGATTTTTGGCCTAGCACAGATACGCAGTATTTT
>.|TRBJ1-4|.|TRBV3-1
CASGRGVTDEKLFF
TGTGCCAGCGGCCGGGGGGTTACTGACGAAAAACTGTTTTTT
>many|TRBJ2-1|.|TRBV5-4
CASSLKSSYNEQFF
TGTGCCAGCAGCTTAAAGTCCTCCTACAATGAGCAGTTCTTC
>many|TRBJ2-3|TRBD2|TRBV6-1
CASTHRAGGTDTQYF
TGTGCCAGCACCCACAGGGCGGGAGGGACAGATACGCAGTATTTT
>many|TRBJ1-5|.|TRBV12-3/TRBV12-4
CASCTDGRNQPQHF
TGTGCCAGCTGCACGGACGGTCGCAATCAGCCCCAGCATTTT
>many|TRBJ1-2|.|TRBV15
CATSPTSGWSNYGYTF
TGTGCCACCAGCCCAACGTCAGGGTGGTCTAACTATGGCTACACCTTC
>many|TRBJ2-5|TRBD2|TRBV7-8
CASSPGFLAGGQETQYF
TGTGCCAGCAGCCCAGGGTTTTTAGCGGGGGGACAAGAGACCCAGTACTTC
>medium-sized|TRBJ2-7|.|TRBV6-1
CASSERTGDEQYF
TGTGCCAGCAGTGAGCGTACGGGGGACGAGCAGTACTTC
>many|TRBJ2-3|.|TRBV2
CASSYSEDTQYF
TGTGCCAGCAGCTACAGTGAAGATACGCAGTATTTT
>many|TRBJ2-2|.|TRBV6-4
CASSEAGTGELFF
TGTGCCAGCAGTGAAGCGGGCACCGGGGAGCTGTTTTTT
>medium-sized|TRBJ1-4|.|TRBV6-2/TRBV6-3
CASSSDPVPEKLFF
TGTGCCAGCAGCTCTGACCCCGTGCCCGAAAAACTGTTTTTT
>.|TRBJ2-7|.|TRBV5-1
CASSWVSGEESSYEQYF
TGCGCCAGCAGCTGGGTTAGCGGAGAAGAAAGCTCCTACGAGCAGTACTTC
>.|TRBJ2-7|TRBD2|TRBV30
CAWSGSWRSGKQYF
TGTGCCTGGTCGGGCTCCTGGAGGAGCGGGAAGCAGTACTTC
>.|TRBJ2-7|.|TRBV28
CASKFRGRVYEQYF
TGTGCCAGCAAATTTAGGGGGAGGGTCTACGAGCAGTACTTC
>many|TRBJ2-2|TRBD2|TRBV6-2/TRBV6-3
CATQRETVTGELFF
TGTGCCACCCAGCGGGAGACGGTCACCGGGGAGCTGTTTTTT
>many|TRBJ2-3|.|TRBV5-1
CASSLGADTQYF
TGCGCCAGCAGCTTGGGGGCAGATACGCAGTATTTT
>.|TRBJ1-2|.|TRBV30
CAWTGERGNHGYTF
TGTGCCTGGACTGGGGAAAGGGGTAACCATGGCTACACCTTC
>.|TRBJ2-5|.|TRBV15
CATGRWTGETQYF
TGTGCCACCGGACGGTGGACTGGGGAGACCCAGTACTTC
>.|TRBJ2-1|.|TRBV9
CASSVAAHDRRSYNEQFF
TGTGCCAGCAGCGTAGCCGCTCATGATCGGCGCTCCTACAATGAGCAGTTCTTC
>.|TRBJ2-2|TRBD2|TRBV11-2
CASSLGLAEANTGELFF
TGTGCCAGCAGCTTAGGCCTAGCGGAAGCGAACACCGGGGAGCTGTTTTTT
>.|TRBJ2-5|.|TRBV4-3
CASSLEQGLWTQYF
TGCGCCAGCAGCCTAGAACAGGGCCTCTGGACCCAGTACTTC
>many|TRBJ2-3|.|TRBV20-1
CSATGGARTDTQYF
TGCAGTGCTACAGGCGGGGCGCGCACAGATACGCAGTATTTT
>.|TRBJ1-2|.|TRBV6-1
CASIGGPPTAYGYTF
TGTGCCAGCATCGGCGGGCCTCCAACTGCCTATGGCTACACCTTC
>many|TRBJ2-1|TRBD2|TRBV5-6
CASSLWGAGAYNEQFF
TGTGCCAGCAGCCTCTGGGGAGCGGGAGCCTACAATGAGCAGTTCTTC
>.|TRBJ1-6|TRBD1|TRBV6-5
CASSYHGQGVDSPLHF
TGTGCCAGCAGTTACCACGGACAGGGGGTGGATTCACCCCTCCACTTT
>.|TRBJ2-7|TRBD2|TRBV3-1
CASRKTSGSSYEQYF
TGTGCCAGCAGGAAGACTAGCGGGAGCTCCTACGAGCAGTACTTC
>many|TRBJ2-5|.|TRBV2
CASRDQETQYF
TGTGCCAGCAGGGACCAGGAGACCCAGTACTTC
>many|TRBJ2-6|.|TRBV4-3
CASSQVYSSGANVLTF
TGCGCCAGCAGCCAAGTGTATAGCTCTGGGGCCAACGTCCTGACTTTC
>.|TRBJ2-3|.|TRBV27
CASSLGALAGTDTQYF
TGTGCCAGCAGTTTGGGTGCGCTAGCTGGAACAGATACGCAGTATTTT
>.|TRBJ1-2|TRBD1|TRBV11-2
CASRTATGAFNYGYTF
TGTGCCAGCAGAACAGCTACAGGGGCCTTTAACTATGGCTACACCTTC